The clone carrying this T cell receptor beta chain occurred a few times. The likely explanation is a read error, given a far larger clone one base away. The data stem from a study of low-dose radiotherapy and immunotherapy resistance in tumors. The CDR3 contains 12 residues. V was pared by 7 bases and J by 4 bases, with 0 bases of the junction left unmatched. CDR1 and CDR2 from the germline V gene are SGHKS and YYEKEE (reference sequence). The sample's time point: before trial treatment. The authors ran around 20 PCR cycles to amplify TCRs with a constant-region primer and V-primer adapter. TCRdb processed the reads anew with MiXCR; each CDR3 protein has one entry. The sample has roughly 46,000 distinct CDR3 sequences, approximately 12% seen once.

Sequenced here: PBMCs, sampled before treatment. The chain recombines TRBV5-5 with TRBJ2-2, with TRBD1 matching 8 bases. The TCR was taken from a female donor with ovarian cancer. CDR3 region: CASGQGTGELFF. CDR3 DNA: TGTGCCAGCGGACAGGGCACCGGGGAGCTGTTTTTT.